This is a list of T cell receptor beta chains from one sample in a study of OX40 agonist ivuxolimab in advanced cancers. Sequencing used immunoSEQ multiplex PCR; TCRdb keeps in-frame clones, though not all of them. This sample yields approximately 28,000 clones, of which about 88% are seen a single time; 22% belongs to the top ten. The specimen was CD4+ or CD8+ T cells sorted from blood, collected in a trial of the OX40 agonist ivuxolimab. The source is an adult with an advanced solid tumor such as melanoma, head and neck, liver or kidney cancer. The CDR3 runs from the conserved cysteine through the conserved F or W. A D gene is named only where the DNA matches it firmly. The size field is filled for only some rows; it gives once, few, many or a size class.

>.|few|TRBJ1-3|TRBV11-2
TGTGCCAGCAGCCCAGGGGTGGGAAACACCATATATTTT
CASSPGVGNTIYF
>.|.|TRBJ1-2|TRBV7-7
TGTGCCAGCAGCAGGTGCCGAAAGACCTATGGCTACACCTTC
CASSRCRKTYGYTF
>.|.|TRBJ2-7|TRBV4-1
TGCGCCAGCAGCCAAGAGGCGACAGGCCAATTCTACGAGCAGTACTTC
CASSQEATGQFYEQYF
>.|.|TRBJ1-1|TRBV7-6
TGTGCCAGCAGCTTAGCAGGGGCGACTGAAGCTTTCTTT
CASSLAGATEAFF
>.|.|TRBJ1-2|TRBV27
TGTGCCAGCAGTTTTCTGGGGATGAGTGGCTACACCTTC
CASSFLGMSGYTF
>.|few|TRBJ2-1|TRBV11-2
TGTGCCAGCAGCTTGGGGCGGGATAAGTTCTTC
CASSLGRDKFF
>.|.|TRBJ2-1|TRBV6-5
TGTGCCAGCAGGGTGAGGGGGGGCAATGAGCAGTTCTTC
CASRVRGGNEQFF
>TRBD2|.|TRBJ2-1|TRBV7-9
TGTGCCAGCAGCCCATGGAGCGGGAGCGCAGCGGAGCAGTTCTTC
CASSPWSGSAAEQFF
>TRBD1|.|TRBJ2-7|TRBV7-7
TGTGCCAGCAGCTTAGGGACAGGGGCCTACGAGCAGTACTTC
CASSLGTGAYEQYF
>.|.|TRBJ2-7|TRBV4-1
TGCGCCAGCAGCCAAGAGGTTGGGGTAACCGAGCAGTACTTC
CASSQEVGVTEQYF